This T cell receptor (beta chain) was captured in a study of blood T cell repertoires in COVID-19. The overall study: Acute and convalescent COVID-19 samples came from the United States, Italy and Spain. T cells, B-cell-depleted T cells, or PBMCs supplied cDNA or gDNA.

Seattle enrolled patients during active infection and tracked them longitudinally. Original data processing: How many nucleated cells were present was estimated from reference gene primer amplification. Measured with immunoSEQ multiplex PCR; TCRdb has only the in-frame clones, and not every one. For V, J and clone size, that table is used; D and trimming come from the DNA. The repertoire holds about 52,000 clones, 82% seen once, with roughly 10% in the top ten. CDR1 and CDR2 (germline): SGHRS, YFSETQ. The CDR3 has 16 amino acids. J was trimmed by 6 bases and V by 0 bases; bases with no gene match: 6. Sequenced sample: peripheral blood. The receptor was derived from an elderly man with COVID-19, enrolled during active disease. The chain joins TRBV5-1 to TRBJ2-1, with 10 bases that match TRBD2. The CDR3 DNA follows: TGCGCCAGCAGCTTGGCAAGCGGGAGGGCCGGCAATGAGCAGTTCTTC. This gives the protein CASSLASGRAGNEQFF.